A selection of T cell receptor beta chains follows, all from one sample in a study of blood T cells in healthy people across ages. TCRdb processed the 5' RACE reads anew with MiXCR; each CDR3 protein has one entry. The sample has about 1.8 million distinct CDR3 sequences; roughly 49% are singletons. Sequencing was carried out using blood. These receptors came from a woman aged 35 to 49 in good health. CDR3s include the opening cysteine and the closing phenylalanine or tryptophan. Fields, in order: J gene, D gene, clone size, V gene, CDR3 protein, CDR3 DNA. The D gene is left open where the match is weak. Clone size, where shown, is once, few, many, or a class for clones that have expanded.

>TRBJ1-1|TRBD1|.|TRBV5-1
CASRNYPTGVNTEAFF
TGCGCCAGCAGGAATTACCCCACAGGGGTGAACACTGAAGCTTTCTTT
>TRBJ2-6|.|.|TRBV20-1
CSARSPGHRTGANVLTF
TGCAGTGCTAGATCTCCGGGACACCGAACTGGGGCCAACGTCCTGACTTTC
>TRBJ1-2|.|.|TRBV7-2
CASSSQQDGYTF
TGTGCCAGCAGCAGTCAACAGGATGGCTACACCTTC
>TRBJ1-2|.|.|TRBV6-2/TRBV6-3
CASSRQDLDYGYTF
TGTGCCAGCAGCCGACAGGACCTTGACTATGGCTACACCTTC
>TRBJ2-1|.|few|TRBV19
CASTGAVAGNEQFF
TGTGCCAGTACGGGGGCGGTAGCGGGCAATGAGCAGTTCTTC
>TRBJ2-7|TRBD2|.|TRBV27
CASSWRRGDEQYF
TGTGCCAGCAGTTGGAGGCGGGGGGACGAGCAGTACTTC
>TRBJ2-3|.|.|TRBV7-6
CASSLRSTVNTDTQYF
TGTGCCAGCAGCTTAAGATCAACCGTCAACACAGATACGCAGTATTTT
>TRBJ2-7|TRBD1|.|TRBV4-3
CASSQEYETGVYEQYF
TGCGCCAGCAGCCAAGAATACGAGACAGGGGTCTACGAGCAGTACTTC
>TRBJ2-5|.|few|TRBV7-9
CASTIDRRVETQYF
TGTGCCAGCACCATCGATCGGCGGGTTGAGACCCAGTACTTC
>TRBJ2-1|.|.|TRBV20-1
CSARGKYSYNEQFF
TGCAGTGCTAGAGGGAAATACTCCTACAATGAGCAGTTCTTC
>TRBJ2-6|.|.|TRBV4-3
CASSQDWTVLSGANVLTF
TGCGCCAGCAGCCAAGATTGGACAGTCCTCTCTGGGGCCAACGTCCTGACTTTC
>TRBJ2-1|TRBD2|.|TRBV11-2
CASSRLFAGGDNEQFF
TGTGCCAGCAGCCGTCTATTTGCGGGGGGGGACAATGAGCAGTTCTTC
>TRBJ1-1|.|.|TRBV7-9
CASSLEATEAFF
TGTGCCAGCAGCTTAGAGGCCACTGAAGCTTTCTTT
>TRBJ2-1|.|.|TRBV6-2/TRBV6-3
CASSYLTGTISEQFF
TGTGCCAGCAGTTATCTCACGGGGACAATAAGTGAGCAGTTCTTC
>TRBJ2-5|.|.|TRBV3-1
CASSPSVGVETQYF
TGTGCCAGCAGCCCCTCAGTTGGGGTAGAGACCCAGTACTTC
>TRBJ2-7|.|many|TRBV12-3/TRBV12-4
CASRTTGGYEQYF
TGTGCCAGCAGGACAACAGGTGGCTACGAGCAGTACTTC
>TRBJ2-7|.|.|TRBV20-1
CSARISSPRNEQYF
TGCAGTGCTAGGATCAGTAGTCCTCGGAACGAGCAGTACTTC
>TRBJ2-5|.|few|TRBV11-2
CASSLVFPVQETQYF
TGTGCCAGCAGCTTAGTCTTCCCAGTTCAAGAGACCCAGTACTTC
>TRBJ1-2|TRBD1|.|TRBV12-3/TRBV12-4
CASSYDLTGGGGYTF
TGTGCCAGCAGTTATGACCTGACAGGGGGCGGCGGCTACACCTTC
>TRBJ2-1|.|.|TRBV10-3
CAISERPGGGEQFF
TGTGCCATCAGTGAGCGACCCGGTGGGGGCGAGCAGTTCTTC
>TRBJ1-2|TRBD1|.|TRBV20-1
CSAREDRGDYGYTF
TGCAGTGCTAGAGAGGACAGGGGCGACTATGGCTACACCTTC
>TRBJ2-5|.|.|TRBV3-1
CASSQRTPGTQETQYF
TGTGCCAGCAGCCAGCGCACCCCAGGGACCCAAGAGACCCAGTACTTC
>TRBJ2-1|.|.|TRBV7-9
CASSSHRDNNEQFF
TGTGCCAGCAGCTCACACCGGGATAACAATGAGCAGTTCTTC
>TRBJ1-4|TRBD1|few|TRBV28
CASSSTGTGGEKLFF
TGTGCCAGCAGTTCCACCGGGACAGGCGGCGAAAAACTGTTTTTT
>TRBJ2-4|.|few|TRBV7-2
CASSLFRGTSLAKNIQYF
TGTGCCAGCAGCTTATTCCGAGGGACTTCCTTAGCCAAAAACATTCAGTACTTC
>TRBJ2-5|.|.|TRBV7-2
CASSSTRTLQETQYF
TGTGCCAGCAGCTCGACTAGGACACTTCAAGAGACCCAGTACTTC
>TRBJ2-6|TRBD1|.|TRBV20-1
CSAIDRELNGANVLTF
TGCAGTGCCATTGACAGGGAGCTTAACGGGGCCAACGTCCTGACTTTC
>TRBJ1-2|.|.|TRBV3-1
CASSRRETGYTF
TGTGCCAGCAGCCGAAGGGAAACCGGCTACACCTTC
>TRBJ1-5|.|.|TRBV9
CASSGGQQERSNQPQHF
TGTGCCAGCAGCGGAGGCCAACAGGAACGTAGCAATCAGCCCCAGCATTTT
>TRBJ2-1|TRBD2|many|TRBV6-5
CASSYLAGGTRTSGASYNEQFF
TGTGCCAGCAGTTACCTCGCGGGAGGGACACGGACTAGTGGTGCCTCCTACAATGAGCAGTTCTTC
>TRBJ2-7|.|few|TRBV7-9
CASSRDTDYEQYF
TGTGCCAGCAGTCGGGACACCGATTACGAGCAGTACTTC